There are a few counts of the clone carrying this T cell receptor beta chain. Antigen: not known. This specimen comes from a study of CD8+CD57+ T cells in acquired aplastic anemia. Overall study context: Read counts for CD4+ cells (from healthy donors) averaged about 10.8 million. Study-wide findings and caveats: Between the patient and control groups, CD8+ Simpson's diversity did not differ significantly.

There are 13 residues in the CDR3. Germline loops: CDR1 LNHDA, CDR2 SQIVND (reference sequence). Trimming removed 9 bases from V and 1 base from J, with 11 bases in between. Using genomic DNA as the template, TCR beta VDJ and CDR3 profiling was carried out. In TCRdb, the reads were re-called with MiXCR into one record per CDR3 protein. Of a few hundred thousand distinct CDR3 sequences listed, 65% to 75% are singletons. This sequence joins TRBV19 and TRBJ2-3, with D unclear. Sequencing was carried out using sorted CD4+, CD8+, or CD8+CD57+ T cells (not recorded which) from PBMCs. The origin of this receptor is a human donor in good health, serving as a control. The CDR3 is CASSSRGTDTQYF. DNA of the CDR3: TGTGCCAGCAGCTCCCGGGGCACAGATACGCAGTATTTT.